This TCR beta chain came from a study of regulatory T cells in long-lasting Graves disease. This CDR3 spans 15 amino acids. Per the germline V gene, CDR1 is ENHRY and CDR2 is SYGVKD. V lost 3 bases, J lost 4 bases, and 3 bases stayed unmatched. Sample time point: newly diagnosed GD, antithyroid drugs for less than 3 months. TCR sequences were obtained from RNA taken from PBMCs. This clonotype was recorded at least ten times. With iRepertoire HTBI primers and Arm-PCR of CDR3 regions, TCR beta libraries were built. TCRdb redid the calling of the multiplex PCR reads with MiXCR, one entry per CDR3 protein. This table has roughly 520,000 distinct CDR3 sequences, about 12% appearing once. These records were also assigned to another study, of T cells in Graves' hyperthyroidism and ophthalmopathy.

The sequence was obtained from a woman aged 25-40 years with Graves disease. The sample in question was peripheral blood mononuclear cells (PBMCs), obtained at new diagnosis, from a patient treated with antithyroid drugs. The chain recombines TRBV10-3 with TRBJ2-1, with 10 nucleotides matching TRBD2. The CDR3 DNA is TGTGCCATCAGTGAAGGACTAGCGGATTACAATGAGCAGTTCTTC. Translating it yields CAISEGLADYNEQFF.